Listed here are 11 T cell receptor beta chains from one sample, sequenced in a study of cytomegalovirus exposure and HLA in healthy donors. PCR amplification relied on 60 Vbeta primers (plus 13 Jbeta primers). Here immunoSEQ multiplex PCR was the method, and the copy in TCRdb shows in-frame clones only, minus some. The table includes approximately 140,000 clones, roughly 75% detected once. The specimen was PBMCs. These receptors all come from a man in his forties in good health and CMV-seropositive.

The table lists this clone with a count of one. The chain links TRBV19 to TRBJ1-4; D gene uncertain. The CDR3 spans 14 residues. Germline-derived CDR1 and CDR2 are LNHDA and SQIVND (reference sequence). The germline V and J ends were trimmed by 3 bases and 0 bases, with 5 bases remaining between them. The CDR3 region is CASSIRATNEKLFF. In nucleotides, the CDR3 is TGTGCCAGTAGTATTCGTGCAACTAATGAAAAACTGTTTTTT.

This chain's CDR3 is CASSTLTSVNEQFF. The CDR3 DNA reads as TGTGCCAGTAGTACCCTGACTAGCGTTAATGAGCAGTTCTTC. This chain joins TRBV19 and TRBJ2-1; 8 bases fit TRBD2. Germline CDR1 LNHDA, CDR2 SQIVND (reference sequence). The length of the CDR3 is 14 residues. The ends lost 4 bases at V and 7 bases at J; junction bases unmatched: 6.

The chain has TRBV7-9 and TRBJ1-2; 9 positions agree with TRBD1. Germline V lookup: CDR1 SEHNR, CDR2 FQNEAQ (reference sequence). Trimming took 3 bases from V and 6 from J; bases not matched to a gene: 5. This CDR3 is 14 amino acids long. The CDR3 spells CASSFGQGNHGYTF. The CDR3 bases are TGTGCCAGCAGCTTCGGACAGGGGAATCATGGCTACACCTTC.

The V gene is TRBV5-6, the J gene TRBJ2-7, with D hard to call. Trimming took 4 bases from V and 3 from J, leaving 17 bases between them. The length of the CDR3 is 15 residues. The germline V gene has CDR1 SGHDT and CDR2 YYEEEE. CDR3 sequence reads: CASSAYRGTSYEQYF. The CDR3 DNA reads as TGTGCCAGCAGCGCTTACCGAGGAACGAGCTACGAGCAGTACTTC.

J is TRBJ1-1 and V is TRBV28, with no clear D. The germline V gene encodes CDR1 MDHEN and CDR2 SYDVKM. V lost 5 bases to trimming and J lost 0 bases, with 16 bases between them. CDR3 length: 16 amino acids. CDR3 region: CASSPPPGIMNTEAFF. Here the CDR3 DNA reads TGTGCCAGCAGTCCCCCCCCCGGGATCATGAACACTGAAGCTTTCTTT. Variable domain in full (rest from reference TRBV28 and TRBJ1-1): DVKVTQSSRYLVKRTGEKVFLECVQDMDHENMFWYRQDPGLGLRLIYFSYDVKMKEKGDIPEGYSVSREKKERFSLILESASTNQTSMYLCASSPPPGIMNTEAFFGQGTRLTVV.

The rearrangement links TRBV2 to TRBJ2-7; 8 nucleotides match TRBD2. J was trimmed by 1 base and V by 2 bases; bases with no gene match: 1. CDR3 length: 14 amino acids. Germline CDR1 SNHLY, CDR2 FYNNEI. For the CDR3, the DNA is TGTGCCAGCAGTGAAAGCGGGAGTTCCTACGAGCAGTACTTC. Its translation is CASSESGSSYEQYF.

V is TRBV7-8 and J is TRBJ2-7; weak D call: TRBD1 (6 bases). Germline CDR1 reads SGHVS; CDR2 reads FQNEAQ. Trimming pared 5 bases from V and 0 bases from J, leaving 14 bases between. The CDR3 is made up of 15 amino acids. For the CDR3, the DNA is TGTGCCAGCAGCCTTGGACAGCTCATCTCCTACGAGCAGTACTTC. Protein sequence: CASSLGQLISYEQYF.

This rearrangement joins TRBV5-4 to TRBJ2-7; D not resolved. This CDR3 has 15 amino acids. Per the germline V gene, CDR1 is SGHNT and CDR2 is YYREEE (reference sequence). The V end was cut by 4 bases, the J end by 5 bases, with 19 bases between. The DNA of the CDR3 is TGTGCCAGCAGCGCATGGAACCTCCCGGGTGACGAGCAGTACTTC. Translated: CASSAWNLPGDEQYF. The whole variable domain, filled in from reference TRBV5-4 and TRBJ2-7, reads ETGVTQSPTHLIKTRGQQVTLRCSSQSGHNTVSWYQQALGQGPQFIFQYYREEENGRGNFPPRFSGLQFPNYSSELNVNALELDDSALYLCASSAWNLPGDEQYFGPGTRLTVT.

V and J are TRBV7-9 and TRBJ2-7; 7 bases map to TRBD2. Trimming at V came to 8 bases and at J to 0 bases, leaving 1 base not matched to a gene. Germline CDR1 SEHNR, CDR2 FQNEAQ (reference sequence). There are 12 residues in the CDR3. CDR3 protein: CASGGGSYEQYF. The CDR3 region has the DNA TGTGCCAGCGGGGGGGGCTCCTACGAGCAGTACTTC. Full variable domain (missing parts from reference TRBV7-9 and TRBJ2-7): DTGVSQNPRHKITKRGQNVTFRCDPISEHNRLYWYRQTLGQGPEFLTYFQNEAQLEKSRLLSDRFSAERPKGSFSTLEIQRTEQGDSAMYLCASGGGSYEQYFGPGTRLTVT.

This clone has more than one count but fewer than ten. The chain uses TRBV4-3 and TRBJ2-2, with D unresolved. Trimming removed 1 base at V and 0 bases at J, with 6 bases between. This CDR3 contains 15 residues. CDR1 is LGHNA and CDR2 is YSLEER in the germline V gene. The CDR3 DNA is TGCGCCAGCAGCCAAGGGGCCGCGAACACCGGGGAGCTGTTTTTT. As protein: CASSQGAANTGELFF.

The chain links TRBV19 to TRBJ1-1, with D uncertain. Trimming stripped 4 bases from V and 3 bases from J, with 9 bases between. Germline V gene data show CDR1 as LNHDA and CDR2 as SQIVND (reference sequence). The length of the CDR3 is 13 residues. The CDR3 region is CASSKETYTEAFF. The DNA for the CDR3 is TGTGCCAGTAGTAAGGAGACTTACACTGAAGCTTTCTTT.